Shown below are 17 T cell receptor beta chains from a single sample sequenced in a study of cytomegalovirus exposure and HLA in healthy donors. With 60 Vbeta and 13 Jbeta primers, the PCR was carried out. Repertoires were generated with immunoSEQ multiplex PCR, while TCRdb's copy carries only in-frame clones and drops some. The sample contains roughly 150,000 clones, roughly 80% of which appear only once. Sequencing used PBMCs. The origin of the receptors is a young man in good health and CMV-seronegative.

This clone has just one count. This chain joins TRBV5-4 and TRBJ2-7; TRBD2 matches at 10 bases. The germline CDR1 and CDR2 sequences are SGHNT and YYREEE (reference sequence). The CDR3 consists of 15 residues. Trimming cost V 1 base and J 7 bases; bases outside gene matches: 8. DNA of the CDR3: TGTGCCAGCAGCTTGTTAACTAGCGGGACCCCAGAGCAGTACTTC. Translating gives CASSLLTSGTPEQYF. Looking up the rest from reference TRBV5-4 and TRBJ2-7 gives the full variable domain: ETGVTQSPTHLIKTRGQQVTLRCSSQSGHNTVSWYQQALGQGPQFIFQYYREEENGRGNFPPRFSGLQFPNYSSELNVNALELDDSALYLCASSLLTSGTPEQYFGPGTRLTVT.

This chain uses TRBV18 with TRBJ1-5, with D possibly being TRBD1 (6 bases). Trimming stripped 6 bases from V and 1 base from J, with 19 bases between. Germline V gives CDR1 KGHSH, CDR2 LQKENI. CDR3 length equals 17 residues. This chain's CDR3 is CASSSQGSMGSNQPQHF. The DNA of the CDR3 is TGTGCCAGCTCGTCACAGGGTTCAATGGGGAGCAATCAGCCCCAGCATTTT.

The chain uses TRBV6-5 and TRBJ2-5, with 8 nucleotides matching TRBD2. Gene TRBJ2-7 matches the end of the DNA better, so the J call may be wrong. CDR3 length equals 14 residues. Per germline, CDR1 MNHEY and CDR2 SVGAGI. The chain's CDR3 is CASRGVAGPYEQYF. The CDR3 bases are TGTGCCAGCAGGGGGGTAGCGGGACCCTACGAGCAGTACTTC.

In this sample, this clone turned up a few times. The chain carries TRBV11-2 and TRBJ1-4; no firm D call. From germline, CDR1 is SGHAT and CDR2 FQNNGV. The germline V and J ends were trimmed by 1 base and 0 bases, with 6 bases remaining between them. The CDR3 is 15 amino acids. This CDR3 reads CASSLGSATNEKLFF. In nucleotides, the CDR3 is TGTGCCAGCAGCTTAGGGTCAGCAACTAATGAAAAACTGTTTTTT.

The DNA of the CDR3 is TGTGCCAGCAGTCACCAGGACGGAGGCGGGGACACTGAAGCTTTCTTT. Translating it yields CASSHQDGGGDTEAFF. The J gene is TRBJ1-1, the V gene TRBV27; D call uncertain. V was trimmed by 5 bases and J by 3 bases, leaving 19 bases between them. Germline CDR1 MNHEY, CDR2 SMNVEV (reference sequence). The CDR3 covers 16 residues.

This clone was seen once. The CDR3 nucleotides read TGTGCCAGCTCACCACCCTTGGGACTAGCGGGCTACGAGCAGTACTTC. Residues: CASSPPLGLAGYEQYF. The chain has TRBV18 and TRBJ2-7, with 12 bases aligning to TRBD2. Looked up from germline, CDR1 is KGHSH and CDR2 is LQKENI. The CDR3 consists of 16 residues. V was clipped by 0 bases and J by 3 bases; unmatched bases: 3.

This clone was seen more than once but under ten times. The V call is TRBV21-1, the J call TRBJ1-5. TRBV21-1 is marked as a pseudogene. The CDR3 consists of 19 residues. CDR3 in DNA: TGTGCCAGCAGCAAAGTCGGAGGGCCTAACCCGGATAGCAATCAGCCCCAGCATTTT. It specifies CASSKVGGPNPDSNQPQHF.

This clone was recorded once. The J gene is TRBJ2-6, the V gene TRBV18; 8 bases agree with TRBD1. Germline CDR1 is KGHSH and CDR2 is LQKENI. Trimming removed 1 base from V and 1 base from J; junction bases left unmatched: 9. This CDR3 contains 19 residues. The DNA for the CDR3 is TGTGCCAGCTCACCACTGGGTCAGGGGGCAGCTTCTGGGGCCAACGTCCTGACTTTC. As protein: CASSPLGQGAASGANVLTF.

The V gene is TRBV27, the J gene TRBJ2-7, with 7 bases lining up with TRBD2. Losses at the gene ends were 6 bases for V and 0 bases for J; bases not matched to a gene: 5. The V gene's germline CDR1 is MNHEY and CDR2 SMNVEV (reference sequence). CDR3 length: 14 amino acids. The DNA of the CDR3 is TGTGCCAGCAGGGCAGCGGGACTCTCCTACGAGCAGTACTTC. Translating it yields CASRAAGLSYEQYF.

The V gene is TRBV29-1, the J gene TRBJ2-1, with a weak D call TRBD1 (6 bases). The germline CDR1 and CDR2 sequences are SQVTM and ANQGSEA. With 4 bases removed from V and 3 bases from J, the gap between germline ends came to 16 bases. This CDR3 spans 15 amino acids. The CDR3 reads CSVVGDIPYYNEQFF. The CDR3 DNA sequence: TGCAGCGTTGTCGGGGACATACCCTACTACAATGAGCAGTTCTTC.

This clone came up once. The V call is TRBV9, the J call TRBJ2-7, with D possibly TRBD1 on 5 matching bases. The CDR3 loop spans 15 amino acids. V was trimmed by 0 bases and J by 4 bases, leaving 14 bases between them. Germline V gene lookup returns CDR1 SGDLS and CDR2 YYNGEE. The CDR3 spells CASSVDGAMVYEQYF. The CDR3 DNA reads TGTGCCAGCAGCGTAGATGGGGCTATGGTGTACGAGCAGTACTTC.

V and J are TRBV29-1 and TRBJ2-1; TRBD1 aligns across 7 bases. V was clipped by 4 bases and J by 6 bases; unmatched bases: 6. The CDR3 spans 13 residues. Germline CDR1 and CDR2: SQVTM and ANQGSEA. The CDR3 reads CSVAPTGSNEQFF. In nucleotides, the CDR3 is TGCAGCGTTGCCCCGACAGGGAGCAATGAGCAGTTCTTC.

This clone showed up just a few times. The chain carries TRBV7-9 and TRBJ1-1; tentative D call: TRBD1 (5 bases). The V end was cut by 5 bases, the J end by 6 bases, with 19 bases between. Germline-derived CDR1 and CDR2 are SEHNR and FQNEAQ (reference sequence). CDR3 size: 15 residues. The CDR3 nucleotides are TGTGCCAGCAGCACCGTGGGCAGGGTGGACCCTGAAGCTTTCTTT. It codes for CASSTVGRVDPEAFF.

This chain joins TRBV6-5 and TRBJ2-7; D is possibly TRBD1 (7 bases). The CDR3 is made up of 15 amino acids. The V end was cut by 9 bases, the J end by 6 bases, with 24 bases between. In germline, CDR1 is MNHEY, CDR2 SVGAGI. In nucleotides, the CDR3 is TGTGCCAGGACTAGACGTCCGGGACAGTTAATCGAGCAGTACTTC. Protein: CARTRRPGQLIEQYF.

This chain links TRBV7-2 with TRBJ2-2; maybe TRBD1 (5 bases). CDR1 is SGHTA, CDR2 FQGNSA, per germline. This CDR3 comprises 17 residues. Trimming stripped 2 bases from V and 5 bases from J, with 18 bases between. The CDR3 DNA reads as TGTGCCAGCAGCTTAAAGGGGTGGGGCGGTGGGACCGGGGAGCTGTTTTTT. The encoded protein is CASSLKGWGGGTGELFF. Full variable domain (remainder filled in from reference TRBV7-2 and TRBJ2-2): GAGVSQSPSNKVTEKGKDVELRCDPISGHTALYWYRQSLGQGLEFLIYFQGNSAPDKSGLPSDRFSAERTGGSVSTLTIQRTQQEDSAVYLCASSLKGWGGGTGELFFGEGSRLTVL.

The CDR3 nucleotides read TGTGCCAGCTCACCCCTCGACGAGCAGTACTTC. This codes for CASSPLDEQYF. This chain joins TRBV18 and TRBJ2-7; D not resolved. The germline V and J ends were trimmed by 3 bases and 5 bases, with 5 bases remaining between them. Per germline, CDR1 KGHSH and CDR2 LQKENI. The CDR3 runs 11 residues.

The chain carries TRBV29-1 and TRBJ2-7; D gene uncertain. Trimming took 1 base from V and 0 from J, leaving 7 bases between them. This CDR3 is 13 amino acids long. Germline V CDR1 and CDR2: SQVTM, ANQGSEA. CDR3 nucleotides: TGCAGCGTTGAAGGGTCTAACTCCTACGAGCAGTACTTC. Translated: CSVEGSNSYEQYF.